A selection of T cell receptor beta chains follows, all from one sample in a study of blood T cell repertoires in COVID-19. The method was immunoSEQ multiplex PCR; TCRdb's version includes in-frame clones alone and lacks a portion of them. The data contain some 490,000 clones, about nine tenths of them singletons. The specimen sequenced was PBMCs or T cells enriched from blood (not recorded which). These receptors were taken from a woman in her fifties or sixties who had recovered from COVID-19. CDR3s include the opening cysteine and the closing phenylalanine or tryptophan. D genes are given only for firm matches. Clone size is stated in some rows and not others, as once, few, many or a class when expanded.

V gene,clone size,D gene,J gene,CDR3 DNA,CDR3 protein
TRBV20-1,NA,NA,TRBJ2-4,TGCAGTGCTAGAGATACAGGGACCTGGTACTTC,CSARDTGTWYF
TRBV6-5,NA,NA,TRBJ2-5,TGTGCCAGCGGCGGACAGCAAGAGACCCAGTACTTC,CASGGQQETQYF
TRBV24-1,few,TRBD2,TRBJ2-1,TGTGCCACGGCGGGGGGGAGCTCCTACAATGAGCAGTTCTTC,CATAGGSSYNEQFF
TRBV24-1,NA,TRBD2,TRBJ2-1,TGTGCCACCAGTGATCTCCCTCTGCGGGGGGGCAATGAGCAGTTCTTC,CATSDLPLRGGNEQFF
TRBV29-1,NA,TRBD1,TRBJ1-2,TGCAGCGTGGAGGGGGCGCGGGACTATGGCTACACCTTC,CSVEGARDYGYTF
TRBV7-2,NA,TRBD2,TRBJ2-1,TGTGCCAGCAGCCTAGCGGGGCCCCCCTACAATGAGCAGTTCTTC,CASSLAGPPYNEQFF
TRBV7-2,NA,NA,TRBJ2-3,TGTGCCAGCAGCTTAGTGGCTAGACTCACAGATACGCAGTATTTT,CASSLVARLTDTQYF
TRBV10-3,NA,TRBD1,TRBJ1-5,TGTGCCATCAGTAACCCGACAGGGGGGAGCAATCAGCCCCAGCATTTT,CAISNPTGGSNQPQHF
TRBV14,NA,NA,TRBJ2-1,TGTGCCAGCAGCCAAGCCACACACAATGAGCAGTTCTTC,CASSQATHNEQFF
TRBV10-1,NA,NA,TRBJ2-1,TGCGCCAGCAGCCGTGGGGGGAATGAGCAGTTCTTC,CASSRGGNEQFF
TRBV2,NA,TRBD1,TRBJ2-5,TGTGCCAGCAGAAGAGACAGGGGGGACCAAGAGACCCAGTACTTC,CASRRDRGDQETQYF
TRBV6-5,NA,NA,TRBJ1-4,TGTGCCAGCAGTTCCGGGGGAGGCCTGTTTTTT,CASSSGGGLFF
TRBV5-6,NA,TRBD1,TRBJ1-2,TGTGCCAGCAGCCGGAGACGGACAGGGGGCGACTATGGCTACACCTTC,CASSRRRTGGDYGYTF
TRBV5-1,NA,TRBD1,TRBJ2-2,TGCGCCAGCAGCTTAGGGGGCGAGCGGGAGCTGTTTTTT,CASSLGGERELFF
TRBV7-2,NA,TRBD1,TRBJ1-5,TGTGCCAGCAGCCGCGGACAGGGGGAGGGTCAGCCCCAGCATTTT,CASSRGQGEGQPQHF
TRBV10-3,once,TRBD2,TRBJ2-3,TGTGCCATCAGTGCTTCTAGCGGGGCCGTAGGTTCGCAGTATTTT,CAISASSGAVGSQYF
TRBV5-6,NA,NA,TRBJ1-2,TGTGCCAGCAGCTTGGACAGGGTGAACTATGGCTACACCTTC,CASSLDRVNYGYTF
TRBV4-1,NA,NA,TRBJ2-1,TGCGCCAGCAGCCAAGTAGAGGGCGGGGCCCCTCCTTACAATGAGCAGTTCTTC,CASSQVEGGAPPYNEQFF
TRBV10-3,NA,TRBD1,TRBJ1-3,TGTGCCATCAGTGCTCGTCAGGGGGCTTCTGGAAACACCATATATTTT,CAISARQGASGNTIYF
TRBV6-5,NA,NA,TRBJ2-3,TGTGCCAGCAGTCTGCTTCGGGATACGCAGTATTTT,CASSLLRDTQYF
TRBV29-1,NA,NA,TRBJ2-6,TGCAGCATCACCCACAGGTACCCCCCGCTCTCTGGGGCCAACGTCCTGACTTTC,CSITHRYPPLSGANVLTF
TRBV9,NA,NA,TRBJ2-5,TGTGCCAGCAGCGGATCAGGGGCCGGGGAGACCCAGTACTTC,CASSGSGAGETQYF
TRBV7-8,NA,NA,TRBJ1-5,TGTGCCAGCAGCTTAGCTATCTATCAGCCCCAGCATTTT,CASSLAIYQPQHF